This TCR beta chain was recovered during a study of cytomegalovirus exposure and HLA in healthy donors. The PCR had 60 Vbeta and 13 Jbeta primers. The protocol was immunoSEQ multiplex PCR, while the TCRdb copy is restricted to in-frame clones and leaves out a portion. The profile covers some 150,000 clones, with over 60% appearing a single time and about 3% taken by the ten largest. This CDR3 is built from 16 residues. J gave up 5 bases and V 0 bases, and 9 bases lay outside the gene matches. The germline V gene encodes CDR1 MNHEY and CDR2 SVGAGI. The sequence was collected from a woman younger than 45 in good health and CMV-seropositive. What was sequenced was PBMCs. V and J are TRBV6-5 and TRBJ1-2, with TRBD1 identical over 7 bases. The CDR3 nucleotides read TGTGCCAGCAGTTACTCCCGGACAGGCCTCCTATATGGCTACACCTTC. Its protein is CASSYSRTGLLYGYTF.